This TCR beta chain was retrieved from a study of metastatic and nonmetastatic thyroid tumors. No treatment had been given to any patient before thyroid surgery. Via MiXCR, TCRdb re-called the PCR reads. The sample carries around 45,000 clones, about 3.3% recorded once. The CDR3 covers 13 residues. Germline V gene data show CDR1 as MRHNA and CDR2 as SNTAGT. V dropped 5 bases and J dropped 8; count of bases not matched to a gene: 8. Input material: blood. The chain has TRBV6-4 and TRBJ1-2; 7 nucleotides align to TRBD1. This sequence was found in a female donor with papillary thyroid cancer or a benign thyroid nodule (not recorded which). Some clones in this sample may be carry-over from other donors' samples. Here the CDR3 reads CASSYGAGGGYTF. The CDR3 DNA follows: TGTGCCAGCAGTTATGGGGCAGGGGGAGGCTACACCTTC.